Presented here are 24 T cell receptor beta chains from one specimen sequenced in a study of blood T cell repertoires in COVID-19. The assay was immunoSEQ multiplex PCR, and TCRdb's table has in-frame clones only and misses some. Of about 280,000 clones listed, roughly 80% are singletons. Material: peripheral blood. Receptors originate from a woman between 50 and 59 years old who had recovered from COVID-19.

V usage is TRBV5-5 and J usage is TRBJ2-7; D gene uncertain. The V end lost 1 base, the J end lost 6 bases, and 5 bases lay between the germline ends. The CDR3 consists of 11 residues. Per the germline V gene, CDR1 is SGHKS and CDR2 is YYEKEE (reference sequence). The CDR3 sequence: CASSLWAEQYF. CDR3 coding DNA: TGTGCCAGCAGCTTGTGGGCCGAGCAGTACTTC.

This sequence joins TRBV5-4 and TRBJ2-7; tentatively, D is TRBD1 (5 bases). From germline, CDR1 is SGHNT and CDR2 YYREEE (reference sequence). V was cut by 0 bases and J by 2 bases, with 18 bases left in between. This CDR3 spans 17 amino acids. CDR3 DNA sequence: TGTGCCAGCAGCTTGGGCCAGGGTACGGTCGGTGCCTACGAGCAGTACTTC. Its protein product is CASSLGQGTVGAYEQYF.

This chain joins TRBV30 and TRBJ2-2, with a tentative D call TRBD1 (6 bases). CDR1 GTSNPN and CDR2 SVGIG come from the germline V gene (reference sequence). Trimming shortened V by 2 bases and J by 6 bases, and 19 bases separated the two germline ends. The CDR3 length is 16 residues. The CDR3 is CAWSPPGRGRSGELFF. In DNA, the CDR3 is TGTGCCTGGAGTCCTCCGGGCAGGGGCCGTTCCGGGGAGCTGTTTTTT.

The V gene is TRBV19, the J gene TRBJ2-7; no clear D. The length of the CDR3 is 14 residues. V was trimmed by 2 bases and J by 0 bases, leaving 8 bases between them. Germline-derived CDR1 and CDR2 are LNHDA and SQIVND (reference sequence). DNA for the CDR3: TGTGCCAGTAGTATAAGTGTCAGCTCCTACGAGCAGTACTTC. Translated, it gives CASSISVSSYEQYF.

The V call is TRBV12-3 or TRBV12-4, the J call TRBJ2-7, with 7 bases lining up with TRBD1. The CDR3 sequence is 12 residues long. The V gene end was trimmed by 7 bases and the J gene end by 5 bases; junction bases not matched to a gene: 5. This CDR3 reads CASKDRPNEQYF. The CDR3, as DNA: TGTGCCAGCAAGGACAGGCCTAACGAGCAGTACTTC.

The chain links TRBV28 to TRBJ2-7; TRBD2 matches at 14 bases. The CDR3 sequence is 16 residues long. Germline values: CDR1 MDHEN, CDR2 SYDVKM. After removal of 5 bases from V and 6 bases from J, the junction contained 9 bases not matched to a gene. The CDR3 is CASSPGTSGGTSEQYF. The DNA of the CDR3 is TGTGCCAGCAGTCCAGGGACTAGCGGGGGTACGTCCGAGCAGTACTTC.

This chain connects TRBV2 to TRBJ1-1, with D perhaps TRBD1 (5 bases). The CDR3 sequence is 16 residues long. Deletions cut 1 base from V and 4 bases from J, with 16 bases between. Germline V gene lookup returns CDR1 SNHLY and CDR2 FYNNEI. The CDR3 here is CASSEGGVMIGTEAFF. CDR3 nucleotides: TGTGCCAGCAGTGAAGGGGGGGTAATGATAGGCACTGAAGCTTTCTTT.

The J gene is TRBJ2-5, the V gene TRBV19, with a tentative D call TRBD1 (5 bases). V was shortened by 2 bases and J by 4 bases, with 8 bases between the two germline ends. The CDR3 covers 13 residues. The germline V gene encodes CDR1 LNHDA and CDR2 SQIVND (reference sequence). The CDR3 region is CASSIPTGETQYF. The CDR3 DNA sequence: TGTGCCAGTAGTATACCAACAGGAGAGACCCAGTACTTC.

The V and J genes are TRBV11-2 and TRBJ1-2; D is perhaps TRBD1 (5 bases). V was cut by 5 bases and J by 0 bases, with 16 bases left in between. CDR1 and CDR2 (germline): SGHAT, FQNNGV. The length of the CDR3 is 16 residues. Here the CDR3 reads CASSRLHQGPNYGYTF. The CDR3 DNA sequence: TGTGCCAGCAGCCGGCTGCACCAGGGTCCTAACTATGGCTACACCTTC.

The V gene is TRBV5-1, the J gene TRBJ1-2; D perhaps matches TRBD1 (6 bases). V was clipped by 4 bases and J by 13 bases, with 23 bases between them. Per germline, CDR1 SGHRS and CDR2 YFSETQ. This CDR3 region has 14 residues. The CDR3 DNA reads TGCGCCAGCAGCGGACGGACAGATGCGACCTCGGGCACCTTC. Encoded protein: CASSGRTDATSGTF.

The rearrangement uses TRBV13 and TRBJ2-1; D might be TRBD2 (6 bases). Trimming removed 5 bases at V and 6 bases at J, with 14 bases between. This CDR3 has 14 amino acids. Germline lookup yields CDR1 PRHDT and CDR2 FYEKMQ (reference sequence). For the CDR3, the DNA is TGTGCCAGCAGCCATTGGAGGGTAACCAATGAGCAGTTCTTC. Translating gives CASSHWRVTNEQFF.

The CDR3 region has the DNA TGCAGTGCTAGATCCCCCGGGCAGTACTTC. This gives the protein CSARSPGQYF. The chain is built from TRBV20-1 and TRBJ2-7, with D uncertain. The CDR3 runs 10 residues. The germline gives CDR1 DFQATT, CDR2 SNEGSKA (reference sequence). The V end was cut by 2 bases, the J end by 9 bases, with 8 bases between.

This clone was recorded once. The chain has TRBV3-1 (or the pseudogene TRBV3-2) and TRBJ1-2, with unresolved D. Germline-derived CDR1 and CDR2 are LGHDT and YNNKEL (reference sequence). Trimming stripped 0 bases from V and 13 bases from J, with 12 bases between. CDR3 length: 12 amino acids. CDR3 nucleotide sequence: TGTGCCAGCAGCCAAGATGTAACGGCGGTCACCTTC. Translating it yields CASSQDVTAVTF.

The chain has TRBV4-3 and TRBJ2-7, with 7 bases aligning to TRBD1. The V and J ends lost 0 bases and 5 bases, in that order; junction bases with no gene match: 4. CDR3 length equals 14 residues. Germline V CDR1 and CDR2: LGHNA, YSLEER. CDR3 amino acids: CASSQDSRGHEQYF. CDR3 nucleotide sequence: TGCGCCAGCAGCCAAGATAGTAGGGGGCACGAGCAGTACTTC.

This rearrangement joins TRBV6-2 or TRBV6-3 to TRBJ2-2; D gene unclear. The germline V and J ends were trimmed by 5 bases and 6 bases, with 19 bases remaining between them. The CDR3 is made up of 16 amino acids. Germline V gene sequence: CDR1 MNHEY, CDR2 SVGEGT. CDR3 residues: CASSGRPGVRPGELFF. In nucleotides, the CDR3 is TGTGCCAGCAGTGGCCGGCCGGGTGTACGACCCGGGGAGCTGTTTTTT.

This clone occurred once. The chain has TRBV27 and TRBJ2-1; D possibly corresponds to TRBD2 (5 bases). This CDR3 region has 14 residues. The germline V gene has CDR1 MNHEY and CDR2 SMNVEV (reference sequence). V dropped 5 bases and J dropped 9 bases, with 17 bases sitting between them. The CDR3 DNA reads TGTGCCAGCAGTCCACGGGTGGCACGGGGTGAGCAGTTCTTC. It is translated as CASSPRVARGEQFF.

This chain joins TRBV28 and TRBJ1-2, with 7 bases fitting TRBD1. CDR1 is MDHEN, CDR2 SYDVKM, per germline. V lost 6 bases and J lost 3; bases outside the gene matches: 4. CDR3 length equals 13 residues. CDR3 sequence: CASSLGQYYGYTF. The CDR3 DNA sequence: TGTGCCAGCAGCCTGGGACAGTACTATGGCTACACCTTC.

The chain employs TRBV9 and TRBJ1-2, with D unresolved. The CDR3 is 14 residues long. V lost 0 bases and J 2 bases, leaving 8 bases between the germline ends. CDR1 is SGDLS and CDR2 is YYNGEE in the germline V gene. The CDR3 spells CASSVGLENYGYTF. The CDR3 nucleotides read TGTGCCAGCAGCGTAGGTCTGGAGAACTATGGCTACACCTTC.

This clone was recorded a few times. This rearrangement joins TRBV27 to TRBJ1-5; 10 bases map to TRBD1. V was clipped by 5 bases and J by 6 bases; unmatched bases: 7. This CDR3 has 15 residues. CDR1 is MNHEY, CDR2 SMNVEV, per germline (reference sequence). CDR3 in DNA: TGTGCCAGCAGTGCCATGACAGGGGGCATTCAGCCCCAGCATTTT. This gives the protein CASSAMTGGIQPQHF.

This clone was detected only a few times. This chain connects TRBV19 to TRBJ2-1; 11 nucleotides agree with TRBD2. The CDR3 spans 14 residues. Losses at the gene ends were 4 bases for V and 6 bases for J; bases not matched to a gene: 2. The germline V gene has CDR1 LNHDA and CDR2 SQIVND (reference sequence). The CDR3 DNA sequence: TGTGCCAGTAGTAGACTAGCGGGACCCAATGAGCAGTTCTTC. It specifies CASSRLAGPNEQFF.

The V gene is TRBV6-5, the J gene TRBJ1-2; D is unclear. V was pared by 6 bases and J by 5 bases, with 19 bases between. In germline, CDR1 is MNHEY, CDR2 SVGAGI. The CDR3 runs 15 residues. This CDR3 is CASSTSGVGGYGYTF. For the CDR3, the DNA is TGTGCCAGCAGCACTTCCGGCGTTGGAGGTTATGGCTACACCTTC.

Here the CDR3 reads CASSQGRAPEDTIYF. CDR3 nucleotide sequence: TGTGCCAGCAGCCAAGGCAGGGCACCCGAAGACACCATATATTTT. The chain links TRBV14 to TRBJ1-3, with D tentatively TRBD1 (5 bases). CDR1 is SGHDN and CDR2 is FVKESK in the germline V gene. V lost 1 base and J lost 8, with 15 bases in between. The CDR3 extends over 15 amino acids.

In this sample, this clone turned up once. This sequence joins TRBV28 and TRBJ1-2; D remains ambiguous. Germline assignment: CDR1 MDHEN and CDR2 SYDVKM. V dropped 6 bases and J dropped 5 bases, with 16 bases sitting between them. CDR3 length: 14 residues. CDR3 bases: TGTGCCAGCAGCCCCGGACTTAACTCATATGGCTACACCTTC. This gives the protein CASSPGLNSYGYTF.

The J gene is TRBJ1-6, the V gene TRBV6-5, with 7 bases that match TRBD1. The junction had 10 bases not matched to a gene; V was cut back by 6 bases and J by 8 bases. The CDR3 has 15 residues. Germline V gives CDR1 MNHEY, CDR2 SVGAGI. The CDR3 reads CASSQLRQGDSPLHF. In DNA form, the CDR3 reads TGTGCCAGCAGCCAATTAAGACAGGGAGATTCACCCCTCCACTTT.